This T cell receptor (beta chain) emerged from a study of blood T cell repertoires in COVID-19. Data came from immunoSEQ multiplex PCR; TCRdb stores just in-frame clones and leaves some out. This table holds approximately 300,000 clones, approximately 86% found once. Assignment of participants to cohorts was predicated upon participant-reported clinical history. Cohort 3 recovery required two negative PCRs, clearance, or symptom resolution. This CDR3 region has 13 residues. Germline CDR1 reads SGHRS; CDR2 reads YFSETQ. V gave up 3 bases and J gave up 7 bases; unmatched junction bases: 5. Sequenced material: PBMCs or T cells enriched from blood (not recorded which). This chain joins TRBV5-1 and TRBJ1-2; 8 positions match TRBD1. This receptor was identified in a woman aged 18 to 35 who had recovered from COVID-19. The CDR3 coding sequence is TGCGCCAGCAGCTCGGACAGGGTTTTTGGCTACACCTTC. Encoded protein: CASSSDRVFGYTF.